This is a list of T cell receptor beta chains from one sample in a study of blood T cell repertoires in COVID-19. Libraries were prepared by immunoSEQ multiplex PCR; TCRdb keeps only in-frame clonotypes and omits some of them. Among about 46,000 clones listed, about 90% were seen once. Sequenced material: peripheral blood. The receptor source for this set is a human donor in a cohort sampled during active COVID-19. Both conserved end residues are part of each CDR3. Each record gives: clone size, J gene, CDR3 length, D gene, V gene, CDR3 protein, CDR3 DNA. The D gene is left open where the match is weak. A row's size may be missing; if present it is once, few, many or a size class.

NA	TRBJ1-1	14	NA	TRBV5-1	CASSLTGVRTEAFF	TGCGCCAGCAGCTTAACAGGAGTCCGCACTGAAGCTTTCTTT
few	TRBJ1-4	17	NA	TRBV4-1	CASSQGEAPEDNEKLFF	TGCGCCAGCAGCCAAGGAGAAGCCCCTGAGGATAATGAAAAACTGTTTTTT
NA	TRBJ1-3	13	NA	TRBV30	CACTGFSGNTIYF	TGTGCCTGTACAGGCTTCTCTGGAAACACCATATATTTT
once	TRBJ2-7	14	NA	TRBV13	CASSFFTSSYEQYF	TGTGCCAGCAGCTTCTTTACATCCTCCTACGAGCAGTACTTC
NA	TRBJ2-1	15	TRBD2	TRBV10-2	CASNTGTSGNNEQFF	TGCGCCAGCAATACCGGTACTAGCGGTAACAATGAGCAGTTCTTC
NA	TRBJ2-7	15	TRBD2	TRBV11-2	CASSFIGTSSYEQYF	TGTGCCAGCAGCTTTATAGGGACTAGCTCCTACGAGCAGTACTTC
NA	TRBJ1-2	14	NA	TRBV9	CASAESRGTYGYTF	TGTGCCAGCGCAGAGTCGAGGGGGACCTATGGCTACACCTTC
once	TRBJ2-1	15	TRBD1	TRBV2	CASSEGTGSYNEQFF	TGTGCCAGCAGTGAGGGGACAGGGTCCTACAATGAGCAGTTCTTC
few	TRBJ2-7	15	TRBD1	TRBV6-6	CASRAGDRAGYEQYF	TGTGCCAGCAGGGCCGGTGACAGGGCAGGCTACGAGCAGTACTTC
NA	TRBJ1-1	13	NA	TRBV5-4	CASSAGVDTEAFF	TGTGCCAGCAGCGCAGGGGTTGACACTGAAGCTTTCTTT
NA	TRBJ2-1	14	NA	TRBV2	CASSDENRMDEQFF	TGTGCCAGCAGTGATGAGAATCGTATGGATGAGCAGTTCTTC
NA	TRBJ1-4	14	NA	TRBV13	CASRSTQGNEKLFF	TGTGCCAGCAGGTCTACGCAGGGTAATGAAAAACTGTTTTTT
NA	TRBJ2-7	14	TRBD2	TRBV7-2	CASSFSGGTYEQYF	TGTGCCAGCAGCTTTAGCGGGGGGACCTACGAGCAGTACTTC
NA	TRBJ2-7	14	NA	TRBV2	CASSEVRGTYEQYF	TGTGCCAGCAGTGAAGTAAGGGGCACCTACGAGCAGTACTTC
NA	TRBJ2-3	15	NA	TRBV10-1	CASIRLPFHADTQYF	TGCGCCAGCATAAGACTCCCCTTTCACGCAGATACGCAGTATTTT
once	TRBJ2-1	14	NA	TRBV4-1	CASSQDGSGNEQFF	TGCGCCAGCAGCCAAGACGGGTCCGGCAATGAGCAGTTCTTC
once	TRBJ1-2	15	NA	TRBV6-1	CASSEWGEGNYGYTF	TGTGCCAGCAGTGAATGGGGGGAGGGTAACTATGGCTACACCTTC
NA	TRBJ2-7	16	NA	TRBV2	CASSETDSDYPYEQYF	TGTGCCAGCAGTGAAACAGACAGCGATTACCCCTACGAGCAGTACTTC
NA	TRBJ1-5	16	TRBD1	TRBV2	CASTKQGQASNQPQHF	TGTGCCAGCACCAAACAGGGGCAGGCTAGCAATCAGCCCCAGCATTTT
NA	TRBJ2-3	14	TRBD2	TRBV3-1/TRBV3-2	CASSPRLATDTQYF	TGTGCCAGCAGCCCAAGACTAGCAACAGATACGCAGTATTTT
NA	TRBJ2-3	14	TRBD1	TRBV24-1	CATSTGGGADTQYF	TGTGCCACCTCGACAGGGGGTGGAGCAGATACGCAGTATTTT
NA	TRBJ1-2	12	NA	TRBV18	CASSKPGDGYTF	TGTGCCAGCTCAAAGCCAGGGGATGGCTACACCTTC
NA	TRBJ1-1	14	NA	TRBV6-5	CASRVQGINTEAFF	TGTGCCAGCAGGGTCCAGGGTATTAACACTGAAGCTTTCTTT
NA	TRBJ1-1	14	NA	TRBV9	CASSGQELNTEAFF	TGTGCCAGCAGCGGACAGGAGTTGAACACTGAAGCTTTCTTT
NA	TRBJ1-1	11	NA	TRBV7-9	CAARGNTEAFF	TGTGCCGCGCGCGGGAACACTGAAGCTTTCTTT
NA	TRBJ1-1	13	NA	TRBV27	CASSFGDTTEAFF	TGTGCCAGCAGTTTCGGGGATACCACTGAAGCTTTCTTT
NA	TRBJ1-2	12	NA	TRBV5-4	CASSPGEGGYTF	TGTGCCAGCAGCCCGGGAGAGGGGGGCTACACCTTC
once	TRBJ2-2	17	NA	TRBV5-1	CASSLAIGGSNTGELFF	TGCGCCAGCAGCTTGGCCATAGGCGGATCGAACACCGGGGAGCTGTTTTTT
NA	TRBJ1-6	14	NA	TRBV9	CASSVGAMNSPLHF	TGTGCCAGCAGCGTAGGGGCGATGAATTCACCCCTCCACTTT
few	TRBJ1-5	16	NA	TRBV4-3	CASSQDFTAGGQPQHF	TGCGCCAGCAGCCAAGATTTCACAGCGGGCGGTCAGCCCCAGCATTTT
NA	TRBJ2-3	13	NA	TRBV12-3/TRBV12-4	CATTGSPTDTQYF	TGTGCCACTACAGGTTCACCCACAGATACGCAGTATTTT
NA	TRBJ1-1	14	TRBD1	TRBV29-1	CSVVGQGAIVEAFF	TGCAGCGTTGTAGGACAGGGGGCGATTGTTGAAGCTTTCTTT
once	TRBJ2-5	17	NA	TRBV7-9	CASSLMVIGGAQETQYF	TGTGCCAGCAGCTTAATGGTGATTGGCGGGGCCCAAGAGACCCAGTACTTC
NA	TRBJ1-6	13	NA	TRBV18	CASSDTDNSPLHF	TGTGCCAGCTCAGACACGGATAATTCACCCCTCCACTTT
NA	TRBJ1-2	11	NA	TRBV28	CATVTSYGYTF	TGTGCCACCGTGACATCCTATGGCTACACCTTC
NA	TRBJ1-2	13	NA	TRBV27	CASSLGGGNGYTF	TGTGCCAGCAGTTTGGGGGGTGGGAATGGCTACACCTTC
NA	TRBJ2-5	15	NA	TRBV7-2	CASSLVEQSQETQYF	TGTGCCAGCAGCTTAGTGGAACAGTCCCAAGAGACCCAGTACTTC
once	TRBJ1-1	14	NA	TRBV28	CASIRPGGGTEAFF	TGTGCCAGCATCAGACCGGGCGGGGGTACTGAAGCTTTCTTT
NA	TRBJ2-7	14	NA	TRBV30	CAWSVPGGTYEQYF	TGTGCCTGGAGTGTACCCGGGGGAACCTACGAGCAGTACTTC
NA	TRBJ2-3	16	NA	TRBV7-9	CASSLFSSVLTDTQYF	TGTGCCAGCAGCTTATTCTCTAGCGTGCTCACGGATACGCAGTATTTT
NA	TRBJ2-7	17	TRBD2	TRBV28	CASSFLALAGSSYEQYF	TGTGCCAGCAGTTTCCTAGCTCTAGCGGGGTCTTCCTACGAGCAGTACTTC
NA	TRBJ2-7	12	TRBD1	TRBV30	CAWSARGREQYF	TGTGCCTGGAGTGCCAGGGGGCGCGAGCAGTACTTC
NA	TRBJ2-7	15	TRBD2	TRBV6-2/TRBV6-3	CASSSGTSGIYEQYF	TGTGCCAGCAGCTCCGGGACTAGCGGGATTTATGAGCAGTACTTC
NA	TRBJ2-7	15	TRBD2	TRBV7-6	CASSPTSGSLNEQYF	TGTGCCAGCAGCCCCACTAGCGGGAGCTTAAACGAGCAGTACTTC
NA	TRBJ2-2	13	NA	TRBV10-1	CASGQLVTGELFF	TGCGCCAGCGGACAGCTGGTGACCGGGGAGCTGTTTTTT
NA	TRBJ2-7	15	NA	TRBV5-1	CASSLGAGPRNEQYF	TGCGCCAGCAGCTTGGGTGCGGGGCCAAGGAACGAGCAGTACTTC
NA	TRBJ2-1	15	TRBD2	TRBV19	CASSPLAGYGNEQFF	TGTGCCAGTAGCCCGCTAGCGGGATATGGTAATGAGCAGTTCTTC
NA	TRBJ2-7	15	TRBD2	TRBV5-1	CASSLSNGRASEQYF	TGCGCCAGCAGTCTCTCCAACGGGAGGGCCTCCGAGCAGTACTTC
NA	TRBJ2-7	15	TRBD2	TRBV7-2	CASSLAGGVYYEQYF	TGTGCCAGCAGCTTAGCGGGGGGGGTTTACTACGAGCAGTACTTC
NA	TRBJ2-5	14	NA	TRBV7-2	CASSPAGAEETQYF	TGTGCCAGCAGCCCGGCGGGGGCGGAGGAGACCCAGTACTTC
once	TRBJ1-6	14	NA	TRBV5-1	CASSFQADNSPLHF	TGCGCCAGCAGCTTCCAGGCAGATAATTCACCCCTCCACTTT
NA	TRBJ2-7	15	TRBD1	TRBV18	CASSPPGQPTHEQYF	TGTGCCAGCTCACCCCCGGGACAGCCAACCCACGAGCAGTACTTC
NA	TRBJ1-4	17	NA	TRBV5-1	CASSLAGLGAANEKLFF	TGCGCCAGCAGCTTGGCCGGGCTGGGAGCGGCTAATGAAAAACTGTTTTTT
NA	TRBJ1-2	13	NA	TRBV19	CASSTGTTYGYTF	TGTGCCAGTAGTACAGGGACAACCTATGGCTACACCTTC